The rows below give T cell receptor beta chains drawn from one sample of a study of T-cell memory formation after mild COVID-19. TCRdb independently ran MiXCR on the 5' RACE reads; one entry per CDR3 protein. This sample has roughly 560,000 distinct CDR3 sequences, with approximately 20% found just once. The material sequenced was PBMCs or a T cell subset sorted from them (not recorded which). Source of these receptors: an adult woman who had mild COVID-19 (a few samples of this study predate the infection). Cell type and time point are not known. Each CDR3 is given with its conserved first and last residue. Each record gives: D gene, clone size, J gene, V gene, CDR3 DNA, CDR3 protein. D genes are given only for firm matches. Size tells how often a clone was seen (once, few, many) or the class of an expanded clone, and some rows leave it out.

>TRBD1|many|TRBJ2-1|TRBV24-1
TGTGCCACCAGCCCCCGGGACAGGGACTACAATGAGCAGTTCTTC
CATSPRDRDYNEQFF
>-|many|TRBJ2-7|TRBV11-3
TGTGCCAGCAGCTTTACGGCGGGCTCCTACGAGCAGTACTTC
CASSFTAGSYEQYF
>-|few|TRBJ2-7|TRBV5-1
TGCGCCAGCAGCCTGCCAGATTCCGCGGAGCAGTACTTC
CASSLPDSAEQYF
>TRBD1|-|TRBJ1-1|TRBV5-1
TGCGCCAGCAGCTCGCCAGGGGGGCGTCACACTGAAGCTTTCTTT
CASSSPGGRHTEAFF
>-|few|TRBJ1-5|TRBV12-3/TRBV12-4
TGTGCCAGCATAGCAGACAGCAAAATTAGCAATCAGCCCCAGCATTTT
CASIADSKISNQPQHF
>-|few|TRBJ2-7|TRBV12-3/TRBV12-4
TGTGCCAGCAGTTTACTGGGGGGGCACTCCTACGAGCAGTACTTC
CASSLLGGHSYEQYF
>-|few|TRBJ2-5|TRBV7-9
TGTGCCAGCAGCTTCGATACACCCGGGGTAGACTTC
CASSFDTPGVDF
>-|few|TRBJ1-3|TRBV24-1
TGTGCCACCAGTGATTCCCCTGGAAACACCATATATTTT
CATSDSPGNTIYF
>-|-|TRBJ2-5|TRBV20-1
TGCAGTGCTAGACGGGCAGGGGTCCAAGAGACCCAGTACTTC
CSARRAGVQETQYF
>TRBD2|-|TRBJ2-3|TRBV11-2
TGTGCCAGCAGCTTAGGCGGAGCGGGGGGATACACAGATACGCAGTATTTT
CASSLGGAGGYTDTQYF
>-|-|TRBJ1-3|TRBV29-1
TGCAGCGTTCAACCCTGGGGAACTGGAAACACCATATATTTT
CSVQPWGTGNTIYF
>TRBD2|-|TRBJ2-7|TRBV6-5
TGTGCCAGCGGGGAGGGACTAGCGAGCTACGAGCAGTACTTC
CASGEGLASYEQYF
>-|few|TRBJ2-2|TRBV9
TGTGCCAGCAGCCTCCAGTTTCAGATCAACACCGGGGAGCTGTTTTTT
CASSLQFQINTGELFF
>TRBD1|-|TRBJ1-4|TRBV6-1
TGTGCCAGCAGTGAAGCTGAGGGACAGGGCAATGAAAAACTGTTTTTT
CASSEAEGQGNEKLFF
>-|few|TRBJ2-5|TRBV3-1
TGTGCCAGCGAGCCGGGCGGAGGAGAGACCCAGTACTTC
CASEPGGGETQYF
>-|few|TRBJ2-5|TRBV5-1
TGCGCCAGCAGCAAACGCAAAGAGACCCAGTACTTC
CASSKRKETQYF
>-|few|TRBJ2-7|TRBV4-3
TGCGCCAGCAGCCAAGAAAGAGCTTACGAGCAGTACTTC
CASSQERAYEQYF
>-|-|TRBJ2-7|TRBV7-6
TGTGCCAGCAGTTTACGCGATTACGACGAGCAGTACTTC
CASSLRDYDEQYF
>-|few|TRBJ2-1|TRBV6-5
TGTGCCAGCAGAGGTCTGCTCCTGGTCGACAATGAGCAGTTCTTC
CASRGLLLVDNEQFF
>-|-|TRBJ1-1|TRBV24-1
TGTGCCACCAGTGATGGCGGACAGCAGAACACTGAAGCTTTCTTT
CATSDGGQQNTEAFF
>-|few|TRBJ1-3|TRBV12-3/TRBV12-4
TGTGCCAGCAGACCCACAGGGACAAACACCATATATTTT
CASRPTGTNTIYF
>TRBD1|-|TRBJ1-5|TRBV12-3/TRBV12-4
TGTGCCAGCAGTTTAGTGCAGGGGGGTAATCAGCCCCAGCATTTT
CASSLVQGGNQPQHF
>-|-|TRBJ1-1|TRBV7-2
TGTGCCAGCAGCGCAGACGGAACGAACACTGAAGCTTTCTTT
CASSADGTNTEAFF
>-|-|TRBJ1-2|TRBV21-1
TGTGCCAGCCCCACAGGAGGGGCCCAATCGGATGGCTACACCTTC
CASPTGGAQSDGYTF
>-|-|TRBJ2-3|TRBV7-6
TGTGCCAGCAGGGAGGGAGTCGCAGATACGCAGTATTTT
CASREGVADTQYF
>-|-|TRBJ1-1|TRBV20-1
TGCAGTGCTAGCCGAGAGGGGTTGGGCACTGAAGCTTTCTTT
CSASREGLGTEAFF
>-|few|TRBJ2-1|TRBV9
TGTGCCAGCAGCGTAACAGGGAGGGACAGCTACAATGAGCAGTTCTTC
CASSVTGRDSYNEQFF
>-|-|TRBJ2-1|TRBV5-6
TGTGCCAGCAGCTCCAAGGACTACTCCTACAATGAGCAGTTCTTC
CASSSKDYSYNEQFF
>-|few|TRBJ2-2|TRBV5-4
TGTGCCAGCAGCTTCGGCCCCACCGGGGAGCTGTTTTTT
CASSFGPTGELFF
>TRBD2|few|TRBJ2-1|TRBV4-2
TGTGCCAGCAGCCCGTGGGAACTAGCGGAGGTCTCCCAGTTCTTC
CASSPWELAEVSQFF
>-|once|TRBJ1-4|TRBV6-6
TGTGCCAGCAGTTATCCCGGGGTCCTCAACCCTTCTAATGAAAAACTGTTTTTT
CASSYPGVLNPSNEKLFF
>-|-|TRBJ1-2|TRBV7-9
TGTGCCAGCAGCTCCCCACAGGCGGGCTACACCTTC
CASSSPQAGYTF
>-|few|TRBJ1-1|TRBV7-3
TGTGCCAGCAGCGCCGTCCCGGGACAAGTCACTGAAGCTTTCTTT
CASSAVPGQVTEAFF
>-|few|TRBJ1-1|TRBV7-9
TGTGCCAGCAGCTTAAAGGCGTCGGGACGGGTAAACACTGAAGCTTTCTTT
CASSLKASGRVNTEAFF
>-|many|TRBJ2-5|TRBV7-6
TGTGCCAGCACCTTGGGTGGGCAGCAAGAGACCCAGTACTTC
CASTLGGQQETQYF
>-|-|TRBJ1-5|TRBV7-9
TGTGCCAGCAGCTTAGCAGGGGACAATCAGCCCCAGCATTTT
CASSLAGDNQPQHF
>-|-|TRBJ2-5|TRBV24-1
TGTGCCACCAGTGATTCGACCGAAGGCGGAGAGACCCAGTACTTC
CATSDSTEGGETQYF
>-|-|TRBJ2-7|TRBV7-8
TGTGCCAGCAGCTTAGTTTCTTCAGGGCTCGAGCAGTACTTC
CASSLVSSGLEQYF
>-|-|TRBJ2-7|TRBV12-5
TGTGCTAGTGGTCCTCCGCGAGTGGGCCCGGGGCCCTCCTACGAGCAGTACTTC
CASGPPRVGPGPSYEQYF
>TRBD1|few|TRBJ1-3|TRBV7-2
TGTGCCAGCAGTTGGACAGGAAACTCTGGAAACACCATATATTTT
CASSWTGNSGNTIYF
>-|few|TRBJ2-7|TRBV5-6
TGTGCCAGCAGCACACTCGGGGGACGAAGCTCCTACGAGCAGTACTTC
CASSTLGGRSSYEQYF
>-|-|TRBJ2-7|TRBV7-9
TGTGCCAGCAGCCCTGGGGGGGCTAACGAGCAGTACTTC
CASSPGGANEQYF
>TRBD1|few|TRBJ2-3|TRBV4-1
TGCGCCAGCAGCCCGACAGGGAGTCGGGCAGATACGCAGTATTTT
CASSPTGSRADTQYF
>-|-|TRBJ2-1|TRBV7-9
TGTGCCAGCAGCTCCCCTCCCCCTGTAGGGTATGAGCAGTTCTTC
CASSSPPPVGYEQFF
>TRBD1|-|TRBJ1-5|TRBV20-1
TGCAGTGCTAGAGATGGGACAGGGGGAACTCGACAGCCCCAGCATTTT
CSARDGTGGTRQPQHF
>-|-|TRBJ2-7|TRBV7-6
TGTGCCAGCAGCTCACCCGACACCAGCTCCTACGAGCAGTACTTC
CASSSPDTSSYEQYF
>-|many|TRBJ2-2|TRBV12-3/TRBV12-4
TGTGCCAGCAGTTTCGGGCAGGGGGGGAACAACACCGGGGAGCTGTTTTTT
CASSFGQGGNNTGELFF
>TRBD2|-|TRBJ2-3|TRBV27
TGTGCCAGCAGTTTTTTCCCCGGGAGGACCACAGATACGCAGTATTTT
CASSFFPGRTTDTQYF
>-|-|TRBJ1-4|TRBV4-2
TGTGCCAGCAGCCAAGGCCGAGGGGATCGAAAACTGTTTTTT
CASSQGRGDRKLFF
>TRBD2|-|TRBJ2-1|TRBV3-1
TGTGCCAGCAGCCGGACTAGCGAGTACAATGAGCAGTTCTTC
CASSRTSEYNEQFF
>-|once|TRBJ1-1|TRBV11-2
TGTGCCAGCAGCTTAGCGGGGGGACGAATAATCTTT
CASSLAGGRIIF
>-|many|TRBJ2-2|TRBV3-1
TGTGCCAGCACCCGGACAGTCTCAAGCGGGGAGCTGTTTTTT
CASTRTVSSGELFF
>-|-|TRBJ2-7|TRBV28
TGTGCCAGCAGTTACCGTTGGGAGGCCGAGCAGTACTTC
CASSYRWEAEQYF
>TRBD2|-|TRBJ2-4|TRBV9
TGTGCCAGCAGCGTAGGTGGGGGGGACAAAAACATTCAGTACTTC
CASSVGGGDKNIQYF
>-|few|TRBJ2-3|TRBV13
TGTGCCAGCAGCCCCGCTTCCGGGGCAGATACGCAGTATTTT
CASSPASGADTQYF